A selection of T cell receptor beta chains follows, all from one sample in a study of patients and donors after allogeneic stem cell transplantation. TCRdb re-derived calls from the RT-PCR reads in MiXCR, one entry per CDR3 protein. The data hold some 960,000 distinct CDR3 sequences, with about 20% observed a single time. Sequenced input: blood, either unsorted or a sorted T cell fraction (not recorded which). All receptors derive from a human donor who was either an allogeneic HSCT recipient or a stem cell or donor lymphocyte infusion donor (not recorded which). It is not recorded whose cells these are; they may come from a transplant donor. Each CDR3 is given with its conserved first and last residue. Fields, in order: V gene, CDR3 protein.

V gene: TRBV4-2
CDR3 protein: CASSGGPGEYEQYF

V gene: TRBV6-1
CDR3 protein: CATSIAGAETQYF

V gene: TRBV5-6
CDR3 protein: CASSLAQGSNEQYF

V gene: TRBV4-1
CDR3 protein: CASSQLQGANTGELFF

V gene: TRBV4-1
CDR3 protein: CASSHLSGGANNEQFF

V gene: TRBV4-1
CDR3 protein: CASSPSGKGTKNTEAFF

V gene: TRBV21-1
CDR3 protein: CARWDREITYEQYF

V gene: TRBV6-1
CDR3 protein: CASSEVATVYGYTF

V gene: TRBV12-3/TRBV12-4
CDR3 protein: CASSAQGQGATWTEAFF

V gene: TRBV12-3/TRBV12-4
CDR3 protein: CASSPGAGTREFNEQFF

V gene: TRBV6-2/TRBV6-3
CDR3 protein: CASSYWASASTDTQYF

V gene: TRBV5-1
CDR3 protein: CASSFGEGAGYNEQFF

V gene: TRBV20-1
CDR3 protein: CSAGNRGPGTEAFF

V gene: TRBV7-8
CDR3 protein: CASSKAGQGTTGELFF

V gene: TRBV5-6
CDR3 protein: CASSHEQGEAFF

V gene: TRBV12-3/TRBV12-4
CDR3 protein: CASIASQPGGVTEAFF

V gene: TRBV6-2/TRBV6-3
CDR3 protein: CASSYPPRLAYEQYF

V gene: TRBV4-2
CDR3 protein: CASSQDLTRGGHTQYF

V gene: TRBV5-1
CDR3 protein: CASSSTGLAVGELFF

V gene: TRBV7-3
CDR3 protein: CASSLRAGGTYEQYF

V gene: TRBV12-3/TRBV12-4
CDR3 protein: CASSALAGGIFWETQYF

V gene: TRBV2
CDR3 protein: CASRATANYGYTF

V gene: TRBV10-3
CDR3 protein: CAISETEARTIAYEQYF

V gene: TRBV12-3/TRBV12-4
CDR3 protein: CASTRDNYGYTF

V gene: TRBV2
CDR3 protein: CASTETHLRETQYF

V gene: TRBV12-3/TRBV12-4
CDR3 protein: CASSPNGQLNQFF

V gene: TRBV7-8
CDR3 protein: CASSIYVGLAADTQYF

V gene: TRBV12-3/TRBV12-4
CDR3 protein: CASSLFRVEYEQYF

V gene: TRBV4-2
CDR3 protein: CASSQGGANEAFF

V gene: TRBV9
CDR3 protein: CASSVGGGTTEAFF

V gene: TRBV7-3
CDR3 protein: CASSFRIGGAAEAFF

V gene: TRBV18
CDR3 protein: CASSPGFAYEQYF

V gene: TRBV6-5
CDR3 protein: CASSYSGGWWETQYF

V gene: TRBV5-1
CDR3 protein: CASSDTGGGNTIYF

V gene: TRBV12-3/TRBV12-4
CDR3 protein: CASSLGPISTQYF

V gene: TRBV5-1
CDR3 protein: CASSSDRGTDTQYF

V gene: TRBV7-2
CDR3 protein: CASSPRTGELFF

V gene: TRBV6-2/TRBV6-3
CDR3 protein: CASSYRNYGYTF

V gene: TRBV24-1
CDR3 protein: CATSGRDRLYNEQFF

V gene: TRBV12-3/TRBV12-4
CDR3 protein: CASSLGTGSFNSPLHF

V gene: TRBV7-9
CDR3 protein: CASSLLASNEQFF

V gene: TRBV27
CDR3 protein: CASSLVSSGRSISYNEQFF

V gene: TRBV6-1
CDR3 protein: CASSLRDSVGDTEAFF

V gene: TRBV5-1
CDR3 protein: CASSLGNRGVGSEAFF

V gene: TRBV5-1
CDR3 protein: CASGQQGRGNEQFF

V gene: TRBV7-6
CDR3 protein: CASSTQSGGALEQYF

V gene: TRBV7-9
CDR3 protein: CASSLAGWGETQYF

V gene: TRBV5-1
CDR3 protein: CASSAAGTGKGVYEKLFF

V gene: TRBV6-2/TRBV6-3
CDR3 protein: CASSYQGRYYGYTF

V gene: TRBV7-2
CDR3 protein: CASSLVGTGDQPQHF

V gene: TRBV6-1
CDR3 protein: CASRREQTGGSQPQHF

V gene: TRBV12-3/TRBV12-4
CDR3 protein: CASSLLPPRNEQFF